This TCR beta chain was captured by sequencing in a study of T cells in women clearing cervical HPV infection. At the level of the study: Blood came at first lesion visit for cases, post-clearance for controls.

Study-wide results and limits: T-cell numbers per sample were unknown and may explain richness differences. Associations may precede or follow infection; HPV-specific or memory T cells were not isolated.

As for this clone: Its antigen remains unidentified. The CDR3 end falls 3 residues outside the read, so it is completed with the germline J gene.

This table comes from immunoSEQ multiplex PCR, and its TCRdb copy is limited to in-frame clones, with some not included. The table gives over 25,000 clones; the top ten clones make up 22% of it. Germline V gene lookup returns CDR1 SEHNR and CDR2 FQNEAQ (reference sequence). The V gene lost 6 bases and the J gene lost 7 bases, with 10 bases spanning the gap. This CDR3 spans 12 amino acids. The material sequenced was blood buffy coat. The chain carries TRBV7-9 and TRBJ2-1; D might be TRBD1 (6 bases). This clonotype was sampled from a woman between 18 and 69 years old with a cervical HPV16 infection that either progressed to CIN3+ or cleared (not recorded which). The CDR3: CASSIGGNEQFF. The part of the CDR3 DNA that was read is TGTGCCAGCAGTATAGGGGGAAATGAG. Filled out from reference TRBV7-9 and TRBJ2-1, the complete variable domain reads DTGVSQNPRHKITKRGQNVTFRCDPISEHNRLYWYRQTLGQGPEFLTYFQNEAQLEKSRLLSDRFSAERPKGSFSTLEIQRTEQGDSAMYLCASSIGGNEQFFGPGTRLTVL.